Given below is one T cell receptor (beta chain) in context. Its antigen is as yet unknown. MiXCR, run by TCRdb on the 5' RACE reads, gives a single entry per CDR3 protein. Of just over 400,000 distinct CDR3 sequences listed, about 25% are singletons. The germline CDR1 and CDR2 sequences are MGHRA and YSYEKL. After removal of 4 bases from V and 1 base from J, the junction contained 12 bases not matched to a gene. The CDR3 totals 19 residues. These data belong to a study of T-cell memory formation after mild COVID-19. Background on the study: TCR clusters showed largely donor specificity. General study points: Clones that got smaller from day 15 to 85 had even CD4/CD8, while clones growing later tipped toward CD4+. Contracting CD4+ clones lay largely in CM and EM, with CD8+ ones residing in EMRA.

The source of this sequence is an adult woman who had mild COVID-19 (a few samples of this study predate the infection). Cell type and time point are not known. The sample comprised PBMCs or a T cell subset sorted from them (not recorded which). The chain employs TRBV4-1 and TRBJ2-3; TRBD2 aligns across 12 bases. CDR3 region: CASSPRGLAGGLGTDTQYF. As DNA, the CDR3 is TGCGCCAGCAGCCCCCGGGGGCTAGCGGGGGGGCTAGGCACAGATACGCAGTATTTT.